These 26 T cell receptor beta chains were sequenced from one sample in a study of blood T cell repertoires in COVID-19. The table came from immunoSEQ multiplex PCR; TCRdb's copy has only in-frame clones and leaves some out. The data contain some 30,000 clones, 83% of them singletons. Specimen: peripheral blood. These receptors originate from a man in his 70s with active COVID-19.

This clone appeared a few times. The genes are TRBV7-3 and TRBJ2-7; 7 bases map to TRBD2. CDR1 is SGHTA, CDR2 FQGTGA, per germline. The V segment lost 7 bases and the J segment 6 bases; nucleotides outside the gene matches: 12. The CDR3 loop spans 14 amino acids. CDR3 nucleotide sequence: TGTGCCAGCACCCAGCGGGGCAGGTTGGGCGAGCAGTACTTC. This codes for CASTQRGRLGEQYF.

V and J are TRBV14 and TRBJ2-1; tentative D call: TRBD1 (5 bases). The CDR3 consists of 15 residues. Germline CDR1 is SGHDN and CDR2 is FVKESK. Trimming took off 1 base at V and 4 bases at J, with 11 bases between the two ends. This CDR3 reads CASSQGQGSYNEQFF. The DNA of the CDR3 is TGTGCCAGCAGCCAAGGGCAGGGCTCTTACAATGAGCAGTTCTTC.

The gene calls are TRBV18 and TRBJ2-3; 10 bases fit TRBD2. Germline V CDR1 and CDR2: KGHSH, LQKENI. Trimming at V came to 6 bases and at J to 1 base, leaving 7 bases not matched to a gene. The CDR3 extends over 16 amino acids. Written as DNA, the CDR3 is TGTGCCAGCTCGCTCATAGCGGGAGGCGGCACAGATACGCAGTATTTT. Translation gives CASSLIAGGGTDTQYF.

This clone was seen a few times. This chain links TRBV6-5 with TRBJ1-4; 7 bases agree with TRBD1. The CDR3 is 12 amino acids. The germline CDR1 and CDR2 sequences are MNHEY and SVGAGI. The V segment lost 8 bases and the J segment 5 bases; nucleotides outside the gene matches: 2. CDR3: CASQGGNEKLFF. The CDR3, as DNA: TGTGCCAGCCAGGGGGGAAATGAAAAACTGTTTTTT.

V and J are TRBV2 and TRBJ1-2, with a possible D match to TRBD1 (5 bases). The CDR3 has 13 residues. V lost 4 bases, J lost 2 bases, and 8 bases lay in between. The V gene's germline CDR1 is SNHLY and CDR2 FYNNEI. This CDR3 reads CASSVTENYGYTF. The DNA for the CDR3 is TGTGCCAGCAGTGTGACAGAGAACTATGGCTACACCTTC.

CDR3 sequence reads: CASSPGDRGRETQYF. In DNA form, the CDR3 reads TGTGCCAGCAGCCCAGGGGACAGGGGCCGGGAGACCCAGTACTTC. This chain links TRBV7-9 with TRBJ2-5, with TRBD1 identical over 10 bases. The CDR3 loop spans 15 amino acids. Trimming removed 5 bases from V and 5 bases from J; junction bases left unmatched: 8. The germline gives CDR1 SEHNR, CDR2 FQNEAQ (reference sequence).

The chain has TRBV30 and TRBJ1-2; D call uncertain. Trimming cost V 5 bases and J 7 bases, with 11 bases left between them. CDR3 length: 11 amino acids. CDR1 and CDR2 from the germline V gene are GTSNPN and SVGIG (reference sequence). CDR3 region: CAWEQTIGYTF. In DNA form, the CDR3 reads TGTGCCTGGGAACAGACAATTGGCTACACCTTC.

V gene TRBV11-2 combines with J gene TRBJ1-2; 8 positions agree with TRBD1. Germline V gene lookup returns CDR1 SGHAT and CDR2 FQNNGV. The V gene end was trimmed by 1 base and the J gene end by 4 bases; junction bases not matched to a gene: 2. The CDR3 length is 14 residues. DNA of the CDR3: TGTGCCAGCAGCTTAGTTGACAGGGGCTATGGCTACACCTTC. Translation: CASSLVDRGYGYTF.

The chain couples TRBV18 to TRBJ2-5; the D is unclear. The ends were cut back, 3 bases at V and 5 bases at J, with 16 bases in the middle. CDR1 KGHSH and CDR2 LQKENI come from the germline V gene. The CDR3 consists of 15 residues. The CDR3 reads CASSPSPLVGETQYF. Here the CDR3 DNA reads TGTGCCAGCTCACCCTCCCCCCTCGTCGGGGAGACCCAGTACTTC.

In this sample, this clone turned up a few times. The chain combines TRBV5-1 with TRBJ1-6, with a tentative D call TRBD1 (6 bases). The CDR3 is 13 amino acids. V shed 4 bases and J shed 11 bases, with 13 bases lying between them. Germline-derived CDR1 and CDR2 are SGHRS and YFSETQ. The CDR3 DNA reads as TGCGCCAGCAGCATACAGGGTTGGCCACCCCTCCACTTT. Translating gives CASSIQGWPPLHF.

The rearrangement joins TRBV4-2 to TRBJ2-1; 7 nucleotides match TRBD2. Germline assignment: CDR1 LGHNA and CDR2 YNFKEQ. V trimming: 0 bases; J trimming: 6 bases; junction bases outside the gene matches: 11. CDR3 size: 17 residues. The CDR3 loop is CASSQDPGQRGLNEQFF. In DNA, the CDR3 is TGTGCCAGCAGCCAAGATCCAGGGCAGCGGGGCCTCAATGAGCAGTTCTTC.

The gene calls are TRBV18 and TRBJ1-1; D unresolved. The V end lost 6 bases, the J end lost 2 bases, and 13 bases lay between the germline ends. This CDR3 is built from 14 residues. Germline V gene data show CDR1 as KGHSH and CDR2 as LQKENI. This CDR3 reads CASSPGGSNTEAFF. CDR3 bases: TGTGCCAGCTCGCCTGGCGGCTCTAACACTGAAGCTTTCTTT.

Regarding this clone: In the same sample, other DNA sequences code for this CDR3. The chain employs TRBV5-1 and TRBJ2-1; D uncertain. There are 13 residues in the CDR3. Trimming stripped 0 bases from V and 3 bases from J, with 4 bases between. CDR1 and CDR2 from the germline V gene are SGHRS and YFSETQ. CDR3 DNA: TGCGCCAGCAGCTTGGACAGCTACAATGAGCAGTTCTTC. Translating it yields CASSLDSYNEQFF.

The V call is TRBV13, the J call TRBJ1-2; TRBD1 agrees at 8 bases. Per germline, CDR1 PRHDT and CDR2 FYEKMQ (reference sequence). The CDR3 is 15 residues long. V shed 4 bases, J shed 4 bases, and the junction held 8 bases outside the gene matches. The CDR3 spells CASSSYRGAAYGYTF. Written as DNA, the CDR3 is TGTGCCAGCAGCTCGTACAGGGGGGCGGCCTATGGCTACACCTTC.

The chain carries TRBV10-3 and TRBJ2-3; TRBD2 aligns across 7 bases. This CDR3 has 15 amino acids. Germline V gene lookup returns CDR1 ENHRY and CDR2 SYGVKD. V was pared by 5 bases and J by 0 bases, with 5 bases of the junction left unmatched. CDR3 bases: TGTGCCATCAGTCGGCTAGCGGCGAGCACAGATACGCAGTATTTT. It is translated as CAISRLAASTDTQYF.

In the case of this clone: Germline and junction disagree at one end, which may indicate a read error. V and J are TRBV3-1 (or the pseudogene TRBV3-2) and TRBJ1-1; the D is unclear. This CDR3 contains 12 residues. The V gene's germline CDR1 is LGHDT and CDR2 YNNKEL (reference sequence). In nucleotides, the CDR3 is TGTGCCAGCAGCCAAGGGGTAGGCCGCGGATTTTTT. Translation: CASSQGVGRGFF.

The chain has TRBV7-3 and TRBJ2-5, with a possible D match to TRBD1 (6 bases). Germline CDR1 and CDR2: SGHTA and FQGTGA. V was trimmed by 5 bases and J by 1 base, leaving 8 bases between them. CDR3 length equals 13 residues. CDR3: CASSVGGQETQYF. CDR3 coding DNA: TGTGCCAGCAGCGTAGGGGGCCAAGAGACCCAGTACTTC. The whole variable domain, filled in from reference TRBV7-3 and TRBJ2-5, reads GAGVSQTPSNKVTEKGKYVELRCDPISGHTALYWYRQSLGQGPEFLIYFQGTGAADDSGLPNDRFFAVRPEGSVSTLKIQRTERGDSAVYLCASSVGGQETQYFGPGTRLLVL.

J is TRBJ2-5 and V is TRBV12-3 or TRBV12-4, with TRBD1 matching 8 bases. V shed 4 bases, J shed 4 bases, and the junction held 2 bases outside the gene matches. The CDR3 covers 13 residues. The CDR3 region is CASSSTGAETQYF. For the CDR3, the DNA is TGTGCCAGCAGTTCGACAGGGGCAGAGACCCAGTACTTC.

The genes are TRBV7-3 and TRBJ2-2; D ambiguous. The CDR3 has 14 amino acids. V lost 6 bases, J lost 3 bases, and 11 bases lay in between. Germline-derived CDR1 and CDR2 are SGHTA and FQGTGA. The CDR3 is CASSQLSDTGELFF. CDR3 nucleotide sequence: TGTGCCAGCAGTCAACTGAGCGACACCGGGGAGCTGTTTTTT.

This chain joins TRBV9 and TRBJ2-2; 9 bases line up with TRBD1. Germline trimming cut 2 bases from V and 4 bases from J; bases unmatched to any gene: 0. This CDR3 has 14 residues. Per the germline V gene, CDR1 is SGDLS and CDR2 is YYNGEE. The CDR3: CASSVGQGTGELFF. The CDR3 DNA sequence: TGTGCCAGCAGCGTGGGACAGGGCACCGGGGAGCTGTTTTTT.

This sequence joins TRBV3-1 (or the pseudogene TRBV3-2) and TRBJ2-3; a weak D match, TRBD2 (6 bases). This CDR3 is 14 amino acids long. V lost 2 bases to trimming and J lost 5 bases, with 11 bases between them. The germline gives CDR1 LGHDT, CDR2 YNNKEL (reference sequence). CDR3 region: CASSQLRGEDTQYF. The DNA for the CDR3 is TGTGCCAGCAGCCAATTGCGGGGAGAAGATACGCAGTATTTT.

This clone has only one observation. V and J are TRBV9 and TRBJ1-6; 9 nucleotides align to TRBD1. Germline trimming cut 4 bases from V and 6 bases from J; bases unmatched to any gene: 8. Germline V lookup: CDR1 SGDLS, CDR2 YYNGEE. The CDR3 runs to 16 residues. The CDR3 nucleotides are TGTGCCAGCAGCATCCGTGGACAGGGGTTTAATTCACCCCTCCACTTT. Its translation: CASSIRGQGFNSPLHF.

V is TRBV5-4 and J is TRBJ2-3, with D tentatively TRBD1 (5 bases). V was clipped by 2 bases and J by 5 bases, with 15 bases between them. The V gene's germline CDR1 is SGHNT and CDR2 YYREEE (reference sequence). The CDR3 has 15 residues. The CDR3: CASSLYRGAGDTQYF. The CDR3 DNA reads as TGTGCCAGCAGCTTATATAGGGGCGCAGGAGATACGCAGTATTTT.

On this clone: Other DNA sequences in this sample translate to the same CDR3. The genes are TRBV9 and TRBJ1-1; 10 nucleotides align to TRBD1. Germline loops: CDR1 SGDLS, CDR2 YYNGEE. The CDR3 extends over 15 amino acids. V shed 2 bases and J 1 base; nucleotides not matched to a gene: 2. The CDR3 reads CASSVGTGANTEAFF. The CDR3 coding sequence is TGTGCCAGCAGCGTCGGGACAGGGGCGAACACTGAAGCTTTCTTT.

This clone was observed a single time. The chain is built from TRBV9 and TRBJ2-3; perhaps TRBD2 as D (7 bases). The ends were cut back, 4 bases at V and 1 base at J, with 19 bases in the middle. CDR1 is SGDLS, CDR2 YYNGEE, per germline. This CDR3 spans 17 amino acids. In DNA, the CDR3 is TGTGCCAGCAGCCCCCGGTCTGGGGGGGGCCGCACAGATACGCAGTATTTT. Translated, it gives CASSPRSGGGRTDTQYF.

The gene calls are TRBV9 and TRBJ2-3; 9 bases agree with TRBD2. Germline-derived CDR1 and CDR2 are SGDLS and YYNGEE. This CDR3 is built from 16 residues. V trimming: 0 bases; J trimming: 4 bases; junction bases outside the gene matches: 6. CDR3 protein: CASSVASGRTADTQYF. CDR3 nucleotide sequence: TGTGCCAGCAGCGTAGCAAGCGGGAGGACGGCAGATACGCAGTATTTT.